Given below is one TCR beta chain in context. The repertoire was sequenced with immunoSEQ multiplex PCR; TCRdb's copy has only in-frame clones and lacks some. The data contain more than 90,000 clones, 87% of them singletons. The CDR3 loop spans 17 amino acids. Germline lookup yields CDR1 SGHNT and CDR2 YYREEE (reference sequence). J was trimmed by 2 bases and V by 4 bases; bases with no gene match: 10. The sample comes from a study of blood T cell repertoires in COVID-19. At the level of the study: T cells, B-cell-depleted T cells, or PBMCs provided the cDNA or gDNA that served as material.

V and J are TRBV5-4 and TRBJ2-2; 8 nucleotides align to TRBD1. Sequenced: peripheral blood. The sequence was obtained from a woman aged 60-75 years with COVID-19, enrolled during active disease. The CDR3 protein is CASSPPGTGVNTGELFF. For the CDR3, the DNA is TGTGCCAGCAGCCCCCCGGGGACAGGAGTAAACACCGGGGAGCTGTTTTTT.